This T cell receptor beta chain was found in a study of T cells in Graves' hyperthyroidism and ophthalmopathy. Turning to the study itself: It was at initial diagnosis, before any treatment, that peripheral blood was collected. Overall study results and limits: Progression to ophthalmopathy was predicted a median of roughly 6.5 months early.

TCR beta CDR3 regions were amplified from RNA transcripts. HTBI primers drove first-round RT-PCR of the TCR CDR3. TCRdb reprocessed the multiplex PCR reads with MiXCR, giving one entry per CDR3 protein. The sample yields a few hundred thousand distinct CDR3 sequences, approximately 13% seen once. The table lists this clonotype with many counts. Its antigen is not known. Clinical symptoms, serum thyroxine and TRAb, thyroid ultrasound and orbital computed tomography together formed the diagnostic basis. V lost 5 bases, J lost 7 bases, and 8 bases lay in between. CDR3 length equals 11 residues. Germline V CDR1 and CDR2: SNHLY, FYNNEI.

The TCR sequence derives from a woman between 40 and 55 years old with Graves' ophthalmopathy. The sequenced sample consisted of blood. This chain joins TRBV2 and TRBJ1-2; D uncertain. CDR3 region: CASSPQVGYTF. As DNA, the CDR3 is TGTGCCAGCAGTCCCCAGGTTGGCTACACCTTC. Complete variable domain (other parts from reference TRBV2 and TRBJ1-2): EPEVTQTPSHQVTQMGQEVILRCVPISNHLYFYWYRQILGQKVEFLVSFYNNEISEKSEIFDDQFSVERPDGSNFTLKIRSTKLEDSAMYFCASSPQVGYTFGSGTRLTVV.